These 23 T cell receptor beta chains were all obtained from the same sample, sequenced in a study of T cell responses to AZD1222 COVID-19 vaccine. Only in-frame clones appear in the TCRdb table, and some are missing; sequencing was by immunoSEQ multiplex PCR. The table lists around 150,000 clones, 92% of them singletons. The sample in question was peripheral blood, obtained on day 0 of AZD1222 vaccination. The receptors were gathered from an adult in good health.

The chain joins TRBV4-2 to TRBJ2-2; 12 nucleotides agree with TRBD2. V shed 4 bases and J 4 bases; nucleotides not matched to a gene: 4. The CDR3 has 16 amino acids. The germline V gene has CDR1 LGHNA and CDR2 YNFKEQ. For the CDR3, the DNA is TGTGCCAGCAGCCTAACTAGCGGGGGGAGCACCGGGGAGCTGTTTTTT. The encoded protein is CASSLTSGGSTGELFF.

This chain joins TRBV7-9 and TRBJ1-1; 8 nucleotides match TRBD1. Germline V gene lookup returns CDR1 SEHNR and CDR2 FQNEAQ (reference sequence). Trimming at V came to 5 bases and at J to 4 bases, leaving 6 bases not matched to a gene. The CDR3 loop spans 14 amino acids. In DNA, the CDR3 is TGTGCCAGCAGCCCCGGACAGGGTGGCACTGAAGCTTTCTTT. Amino acid sequence: CASSPGQGGTEAFF.

The DNA of the CDR3 is TGTGCCAGCAGCCCCGGGACTCATAGCTCCTACAATGAGCAGTTCTTC. Translating it yields CASSPGTHSSYNEQFF. The V call is TRBV7-6, the J call TRBJ2-1, with D possibly being TRBD2 (6 bases). This CDR3 has 16 residues. V lost 5 bases to trimming and J lost 0 bases, with 14 bases between them. The germline V gene has CDR1 SGHVS and CDR2 FNYEAQ.

V and J are TRBV5-1 and TRBJ2-7; 11 bases align to TRBD1. CDR3 length equals 14 residues. CDR1 and CDR2 from the germline V gene are SGHRS and YFSETQ. J was trimmed by 6 bases and V by 3 bases; bases with no gene match: 5. CDR3 DNA sequence: TGCGCCAGCAGCTCGCCGGGACAGGGGGGCGAGCAGTACTTC. Its protein product is CASSSPGQGGEQYF.

V is TRBV19 and J is TRBJ2-5; D is possibly TRBD1 (5 bases). From germline, CDR1 is LNHDA and CDR2 SQIVND (reference sequence). Trimming shortened V by 3 bases and J by 10 bases, and 9 bases separated the two germline ends. This CDR3 region has 11 residues. CDR3 region: CASSIQGSQYF. CDR3 nucleotide sequence: TGTGCCAGTAGTATCCAGGGTAGCCAGTACTTC.

The chain couples TRBV18 to TRBJ1-4; D is unclear. The V end was cut by 4 bases, the J end by 1 base, with 22 bases between. Germline CDR1 KGHSH, CDR2 LQKENI. The CDR3 contains 19 residues. CDR3 in DNA: TGTGCCAGCTCACTACCGATGGGCAGATTTGGAAGAACTAATGAAAAACTGTTTTTT. Its protein product is CASSLPMGRFGRTNEKLFF. Together with reference TRBV18 and TRBJ1-4, the CDR3 gives the full variable domain: NAGVMQNPRHLVRRRGQEARLRCSPMKGHSHVYWYRQLPEEGLKFMVYLQKENIIDESGMPKERFSAEFPKEGPSILRIQQVVRGDSAAYFCASSLPMGRFGRTNEKLFFGSGTQLSVL.

This clone is a singleton in its sample. J is TRBJ2-3 and V is TRBV4-1, with D unclear. Germline CDR1 is MGHRA and CDR2 is YSYEKL. The CDR3 runs to 12 residues. Trimming took off 1 base at V and 6 bases at J, with 5 bases between the two ends. The DNA of the CDR3 is TGCGCCAGCAGCCAAGTGGCTGATACGCAGTATTTT. This gives the protein CASSQVADTQYF.

The chain combines TRBV9 with TRBJ1-2; 7 positions match TRBD1. This CDR3 is 15 amino acids long. Per the germline V gene, CDR1 is SGDLS and CDR2 is YYNGEE. V gave up 0 bases and J gave up 5 bases; unmatched junction bases: 7. In DNA, the CDR3 is TGTGCCAGCAGCGTAGGAGGGGCAGGGGGTTATGGCTACACCTTC. Amino acids: CASSVGGAGGYGYTF.

In its sample, this clone was seen once. CDR3 amino acids: CGSGATNTEAFF. The CDR3 nucleotides are TGCGGTTCGGGGGCGACGAACACTGAAGCTTTCTTT. V usage is TRBV29-1 and J usage is TRBJ1-1; weak D call: TRBD1 (6 bases). This CDR3 comprises 12 residues. CDR1 SQVTM and CDR2 ANQGSEA come from the germline V gene.

The gene calls are TRBV6-5 and TRBJ2-7; 8 positions agree with TRBD1. Germline V lookup: CDR1 MNHEY, CDR2 SVGAGI. The V gene end was trimmed by 8 bases and the J gene end by 3 bases; junction bases not matched to a gene: 12. The CDR3 has 15 residues. For the CDR3, the DNA is TGTGCCAGCCCACCTCCCACAGGGGGGATCTACGAGCAGTACTTC. Residues: CASPPPTGGIYEQYF.

This clone has a single count. The chain links TRBV10-3 to TRBJ2-3; a possible D gene is TRBD2 (7 bases). The CDR3 is 14 residues long. The germline gives CDR1 ENHRY, CDR2 SYGVKD. Between the trimmed V and J ends, which lost 9 bases and 2 bases, there was a span of 15 bases. The CDR3 protein is CAIRGGSDTDTQYF. The CDR3 DNA is TGTGCCATTAGGGGGGGGTCTGACACAGATACGCAGTATTTT.

The V call is TRBV7-2, the J call TRBJ2-1; 12 nucleotides align to TRBD2. V was clipped by 6 bases and J by 4 bases; unmatched bases: 4. The CDR3 is 15 residues long. Germline V CDR1 and CDR2: SGHTA, FQGNSA. The CDR3 DNA is TGTGCCAGCAGTCCAACTAGCGGGAGGTACAATGAGCAGTTCTTC. As protein: CASSPTSGRYNEQFF.

This chain uses TRBV5-1 with TRBJ2-7, with D uncertain. The V end was cut by 3 bases, the J end by 2 bases, with 9 bases between. Germline loops: CDR1 SGHRS, CDR2 YFSETQ. This CDR3 has 13 residues. The CDR3 nucleotides are TGCGCCAGCAGCTCGCAGACAACCTACGAGCAGTACTTC. Translating gives CASSSQTTYEQYF.

The chain links TRBV5-4 to TRBJ1-1; D gene unclear. The CDR3 is made up of 14 amino acids. Trimming removed 0 bases at V and 3 bases at J, with 9 bases between. Per the germline V gene, CDR1 is SGHNT and CDR2 is YYREEE (reference sequence). CDR3 sequence: CASSLGQDYTEAFF. The DNA of the CDR3 is TGTGCCAGCAGCTTGGGACAAGATTACACTGAAGCTTTCTTT.

The J gene is TRBJ2-7, the V gene TRBV5-1; perhaps TRBD1 as D (5 bases). Trimming pared 0 bases from V and 2 bases from J, leaving 12 bases between. The V gene's germline CDR1 is SGHRS and CDR2 YFSETQ. The CDR3 has 15 amino acids. Here the CDR3 reads CASSLVPGPTYEQYF. Here the CDR3 DNA reads TGCGCCAGCAGCTTGGTGCCAGGGCCCACCTACGAGCAGTACTTC.

The V gene is TRBV4-2, the J gene TRBJ2-3, with 10 nucleotides matching TRBD2. The CDR3 totals 16 residues. Germline-derived CDR1 and CDR2 are LGHNA and YNFKEQ. V shed 5 bases, J shed 2 bases, and the junction held 7 bases outside the gene matches. In DNA form, the CDR3 reads TGTGCCAGCAGCACTATAGCGGGGGGAATCACAGATACGCAGTATTTT. The encoded protein is CASSTIAGGITDTQYF.

The rearrangement links TRBV5-1 to TRBJ1-2; maybe TRBD1 (5 bases). CDR1 SGHRS and CDR2 YFSETQ come from the germline V gene. The CDR3 extends over 17 amino acids. V lost 7 bases and J 0 bases, leaving 22 bases between the germline ends. CDR3 loop: CASSRFLGDQANYGYTF. In DNA, the CDR3 is TGCGCCAGCTCTCGATTTCTGGGGGACCAAGCTAACTATGGCTACACCTTC.

The chain links TRBV7-2 to TRBJ1-2; TRBD1 matches at 8 bases. The CDR3 length is 14 residues. The J segment lost 4 bases and the V segment lost 5 bases, leaving 6 bases of the junction unmatched. CDR1 and CDR2 from the germline V gene are SGHTA and FQGNSA. The CDR3 nucleotides read TGTGCCAGCAGCCCCATGACAGGGGCCTATGGCTACACCTTC. Translation: CASSPMTGAYGYTF. The full variable domain, with the rest looked up from reference TRBV7-2 and TRBJ1-2, is GAGVSQSPSNKVTEKGKDVELRCDPISGHTALYWYRQSLGQGLEFLIYFQGNSAPDKSGLPSDRFSAERTGGSVSTLTIQRTQQEDSAVYLCASSPMTGAYGYTFGSGTRLTVV.

This chain joins TRBV19 and TRBJ1-2, with 8 nucleotides matching TRBD1. The CDR3 has 14 amino acids. Germline V gives CDR1 LNHDA, CDR2 SQIVND (reference sequence). Trimming removed 4 bases from V and 7 bases from J; junction bases left unmatched: 8. CDR3 amino acids: CASSTRQGLGGYTF. The CDR3 coding sequence is TGTGCCAGTAGTACCCGACAGGGGCTAGGTGGCTACACCTTC.

This chain uses TRBV24-1 with TRBJ2-7, with D unclear. This CDR3 comprises 15 residues. Trimming cost V 7 bases and J 0 bases, with 15 bases left between them. Germline V lookup: CDR1 KGHDR, CDR2 SFDVKD. CDR3 sequence reads: CATRAEVESSYEQYF. CDR3 nucleotides: TGTGCCACCAGGGCTGAAGTGGAGTCCTCCTACGAGCAGTACTTC.

The V gene is TRBV29-1, the J gene TRBJ1-1; the D is unclear. Per the germline V gene, CDR1 is SQVTM and CDR2 is ANQGSEA. V lost 2 bases to trimming and J lost 6 bases, with 13 bases between them. The CDR3 is made up of 13 amino acids. CDR3 DNA: TGCAGCGTTGAATCGGCTAAAGGGTCTGAAGCTTTCTTT. Its translation: CSVESAKGSEAFF.

V gene TRBV7-2 combines with J gene TRBJ1-2, with D possibly matching TRBD1 (6 bases). Trimming took 2 bases from V and 6 from J, leaving 10 bases between them. CDR3 length equals 13 residues. CDR1 and CDR2 (germline): SGHTA, FQGNSA. The CDR3 DNA sequence: TGTGCCAGCAGCTTACAGGGGAGGGATGGCTACACCTTC. It encodes CASSLQGRDGYTF. Based on the CDR3 plus reference TRBV7-2 and TRBJ1-2, the full variable domain is GAGVSQSPSNKVTEKGKDVELRCDPISGHTALYWYRQSLGQGLEFLIYFQGNSAPDKSGLPSDRFSAERTGGSVSTLTIQRTQQEDSAVYLCASSLQGRDGYTFGSGTRLTVV.

The gene calls are TRBV4-1 and TRBJ1-5; D remains ambiguous. The CDR3 contains 15 residues. CDR1 is MGHRA, CDR2 YSYEKL, per germline. V dropped 4 bases and J dropped 6 bases, with 16 bases sitting between them. The CDR3 here is CASSPIISGSQPQHF. CDR3 in DNA: TGCGCCAGCAGCCCCATCATCTCGGGGAGTCAGCCCCAGCATTTT.